The 8 T cell receptor beta chains given below trace back to one sample, sequenced in a study of early T cells in non-severe SARS-CoV-2 infection. TCRdb fed the 5' RACE reads into MiXCR, producing one record per CDR3 protein. The table lists some 25,000 distinct CDR3 sequences, about 4.5% of them singletons. Source material: whole blood. These TCRs come from an adult who was a healthcare worker with PCR-confirmed SARS-CoV-2 infection or an uninfected control (not recorded which).

In this sample, this clonotype is medium-sized. This chain connects TRBV27 to TRBJ1-2, with 7 bases that match TRBD1. V shed 5 bases and J 8 bases; nucleotides not matched to a gene: 11. Germline V gene lookup returns CDR1 MNHEY and CDR2 SMNVEV (reference sequence). The CDR3 has 14 amino acids. CDR3 sequence: CASSPPGGGGGYTF. For the CDR3, the DNA is TGTGCCAGCAGTCCCCCAGGGGGGGGTGGAGGCTACACCTTC.

This clonotype was seen repeatedly, ten times or more. The rearrangement links TRBV20-1 to TRBJ2-3; a possible D gene is TRBD1 (6 bases). Trimming removed 5 bases from V and 1 base from J, with 16 bases in between. Per the germline V gene, CDR1 is DFQATT and CDR2 is SNEGSKA (reference sequence). There are 15 residues in the CDR3. CDR3 amino acids: CSAPSPGQGTDTQYF. The CDR3 nucleotides read TGCAGTGCTCCCTCCCCGGGACAAGGCACAGATACGCAGTATTTT.

This clonotype occurred many times. V is TRBV28 and J is TRBJ2-7, with 10 bases that match TRBD2. The CDR3 is 16 residues long. Germline V gene data show CDR1 as MDHEN and CDR2 as SYDVKM. The V gene end was trimmed by 3 bases and the J gene end by 3 bases; junction bases not matched to a gene: 8. The CDR3 coding sequence is TGTGCCAGCAGTTTTATACTAGCGGGACTAAACTACGAGCAGTACTTC. It translates to CASSFILAGLNYEQYF.

This clonotype was observed a few times. The rearrangement joins TRBV18 to TRBJ1-1; TRBD1 might be the D (5 bases). The CDR3 is 15 residues long. Germline CDR1 KGHSH, CDR2 LQKENI. V was shortened by 6 bases and J by 1 base, with 15 bases between the two germline ends. The CDR3 region has the DNA TGTGCCAGCTCCCCCATCCCCAGGGCGAACACTGAAGCTTTCTTT. Its translation is CASSPIPRANTEAFF.

This clonotype was detected many times. The gene calls are TRBV2 and TRBJ1-1; D gene uncertain. CDR1 is SNHLY and CDR2 is FYNNEI in the germline V gene. V lost 7 bases and J lost 0, with 9 bases in between. The CDR3 runs 13 residues. CDR3 bases: TGTGCCAGCATGAACAGAATGAACACTGAAGCTTTCTTT. As protein: CASMNRMNTEAFF.

This clonotype was recorded at least ten times. Written as DNA, the CDR3 is TGTGCCAGCAGCTTAGGACAGGGTAACACTGAAGCTTTCTTT. This translates into CASSLGQGNTEAFF. V gene TRBV7-2 combines with J gene TRBJ1-1; 7 bases are a match to TRBD1. Per germline, CDR1 SGHTA and CDR2 FQGNSA. Trimming took 1 base from V and 2 from J; bases not matched to a gene: 1. The CDR3 totals 14 residues.

Ten or more counts support this clonotype. The chain combines TRBV2 with TRBJ2-1; 11 bases align to TRBD1. The V gene end was trimmed by 8 bases and the J gene end by 6 bases; junction bases not matched to a gene: 3. The germline V gene has CDR1 SNHLY and CDR2 FYNNEI. The CDR3 runs to 13 residues. CDR3 bases: TGTGCCAGCCGAGGACAGGGGGCCAATGAGCAGTTCTTC. Protein sequence: CASRGQGANEQFF.

This clonotype was seen ten or more times. This chain links TRBV7-9 with TRBJ2-1, with D unclear. V lost 10 bases to trimming and J lost 2 bases, with 12 bases between them. Germline CDR1 is SEHNR and CDR2 is FQNEAQ (reference sequence). The CDR3 spans 13 residues. The CDR3 loop is CAIVSGPYNEQFF. CDR3 nucleotide sequence: TGTGCCATCGTGAGTGGGCCCTACAATGAGCAGTTCTTC. The variable domain in full, with the rest retrieved from reference TRBV7-9 and TRBJ2-1, is DTGVSQNPRHKITKRGQNVTFRCDPISEHNRLYWYRQTLGQGPEFLTYFQNEAQLEKSRLLSDRFSAERPKGSFSTLEIQRTEQGDSAMYLCAIVSGPYNEQFFGPGTRLTVL.